These T cell receptor beta chains were read from a single sample in a study of blood T cell repertoires in COVID-19. Here immunoSEQ multiplex PCR was the method, and the copy in TCRdb shows in-frame clones only, minus some. Of 90,000 to 95,000 clones listed, 88% are singletons. Source material: peripheral blood. The receptors here all came from a woman of 80 years or more with active COVID-19. The conserved cysteine and the conserved F or W are not part of the CDR3 here.

V	J	CDR3
TRBV7-8	TRBJ2-5	ASSPHASGTSRAETQY
TRBV28	TRBJ1-2	ASRKTQSYGYT
TRBV30	TRBJ1-1	AWSLTGRPNTEAF
TRBV6-5	TRBJ2-5	ASKTSGRAQETQY
TRBV24-1	TRBJ2-1	ATSEGRLYNEQF
TRBV4-1	TRBJ2-3	ASSQDKRGRGDTQY
TRBV10-3	TRBJ2-3	AISESTSRYTQY
TRBV19	TRBJ2-7	ATSGTGPFEQY
TRBV2	TRBJ2-7	ASLRDISYEQY
TRBV28	TRBJ1-4	ASSWSATNEKLF
TRBV11-1	TRBJ2-7	ASSLISGSAPYEQY
TRBV7-9	TRBJ2-5	ASSSGTSGRETQY
TRBV7-2	TRBJ1-4	ASSLQGSFNEKLF
TRBV5-4	TRBJ2-3	ASSLEAGTTDTQY
TRBV5-6	TRBJ1-1	ASSFGSPAEAF
TRBV29-1	TRBJ2-7	SVSGGYGQGLYEQY
TRBV23-1	TRBJ2-1	ASSQTADRRNEQF
TRBV19	TRBJ2-5	ASKRTGSSQETQY
TRBV6-5	TRBJ2-7	ASSIGLTYEQY
TRBV3-1/TRBV3-2	TRBJ1-1	ASSQGTGGATEAF
TRBV7-2	TRBJ2-3	ASSVQEGGGTDTQY
TRBV27	TRBJ2-7	ASSTGLAGSYEQY
TRBV24-1	TRBJ1-2	ATSDGDRGGGYT
TRBV28	TRBJ1-4	ASSPPLVGAGGEKLF
TRBV6-5	TRBJ2-3	ASSRGGDTDTQY
TRBV27	TRBJ2-1	ASSYQWTSGRAQDEQF
TRBV6-2/TRBV6-3	TRBJ2-4	ASSPGGGTGAKNIQY
TRBV11-1	TRBJ2-2	ASSSTSGVGELF
TRBV6-2/TRBV6-3	TRBJ2-3	ASSYLLTDTQY
TRBV7-2	TRBJ2-1	ASSFLRTGGNEQF
TRBV10-1	TRBJ2-7	ASTYRGPYEQY
TRBV5-4	TRBJ1-6	ASSPGQGGNSPLH
TRBV7-9	TRBJ2-1	ASSLGTDNEQF
TRBV28	TRBJ2-7	ASSLVKGGDTFPRQY
TRBV9	TRBJ2-1	ASSVRDRGYNEQF
TRBV7-9	TRBJ2-3	ASSPSDREAQY
TRBV29-1	TRBJ2-5	SVRQTGETQY
TRBV7-8	TRBJ1-6	ASSLNRGDNSPLH
TRBV5-1	TRBJ2-5	ASSLEGEETQY
TRBV20-1	TRBJ2-5	SANDRGRETQY
TRBV6-5	TRBJ1-4	ASTDWTGFEKLF